This T cell receptor beta chain originates from a study of CD4 T cells in relation to SARS-CoV-2 and coronaviruses (dated by TCRdb to the early 2020s). A note on the overall study: In the ViraFEST assay, PBMCs were grown with antigen for approximately ten days, and TCR beta CDR3s were then sequenced to identify antigen-specific clonal expansions. An HIV-1 Nef peptide pool or a no-peptide culture served as the negative reference condition. Patient-derived lymphoblastoid cell lines were used to map the HLA restriction of shared crossreactive spike epitopes. At the level of individual TCR clonotypes, the study measured memory CD4+ T cell crossreactivity between SARS-CoV-2 spike protein and common cold coronavirus spike proteins. The Adaptive Biotechnologies TCR-sequencing kit was used to sequence samples from a few pre-COVID donors and the naive versus memory experiments, whereas other data were Illumina-based. A different TCR-beta assay, based on Illumina, was used to sequence expansion assays from other donors in the study.

Broader findings and caveats from the paper: Significantly weaker SARS-CoV-2-driven expansion was shown by crossreactive clones than by monoreactive clones, consistent with antigenic imprinting. In around two thirds of donors, memory CD4+ clonotypes turned up that crossrecognized SARS-CoV-2 and at least one common cold coronavirus spike. Crossreactivity analysis was centred on spike protein, so crossreactivity against other viral proteins was not assessed. Because no donor provided both pre-pandemic and post-infection samples, tracing the source of pre-existing responses was limited. The study was constrained by small numbers of patients and of tested TCRs.

With respect to this clone: This receptor's antigen is unknown. No base quality values were provided; no much bigger clone lies one nucleotide off.

Germline trimming: 3 bases from V, 3 bases from J; junction bases outside gene matches: 7. From a lookup of the germline V gene (reference sequence), CDR1 and CDR2 are GTSNPN and SVGIG. Counted from cysteine to phenylalanine, this CDR3 has 15 amino acids. CDR3 DNA only is kept here, 45 bases in frame from base 1. CD4+ T cells from unexposed donors were collected before the COVID-19 pandemic (2011-2018). After around 11 days of culture, CD4+ T cells were isolated with the EasySep CD4+ T cell isolation kit. As far as cell numbers permitted, CD4+ T cells from unexposed donors were tested for reactivity against SARS-CoV-2 S and N as well as four spike pools from common cold coronaviruses. PBMCs were cultured at fewer than 2.5 million per well in IMDM supplemented with about 5.3% human AB serum and 8 to 10 IU/ml IL-2. Half of the culture medium was replaced with fresh IL-2-containing medium on days 3 and 7. Each peptide culture condition was generally run in triplicate replicate wells. Leukapheresis product for the unexposed donors was bought commercially. Ficoll-Paque PLUS gradient centrifugation was used to isolate PBMCs from leukapheresis product or whole blood. PBMCs were either cryopreserved at -140 degrees C or used fresh in the expansion assay. The QIAamp Micro DNA Kit was used to extract genomic DNA from the CD4+ T cells.

The library was produced with the immunoSEQ multiplex PCR assay. From the authors' description of their analysis: Preprocessing removed nonproductive sequences and CDR3s not starting with C, not ending with F or W, or shorter than 7 amino acids. Antigen-specific clonotypes were called with the MANAFEST web app on the basis of expansion relative to the reference and to other culture wells. A clone was considered positive if significant expansion relative to the reference culture was observed in 2 of 3 replicate wells at an FDR below 0.05. For a clone to be considered positive, significant expansion relative to all other tandem wells and an odds ratio above 5 were also required. CDR3 homology was measured as pairwise Levenshtein distance, computed with the stringdist R package after trimming three terminal residues from each end. TCRdb provides this immuneACCESS table in a form limited to in-frame rearrangements. Some clones are lacking; in checked studies, under half of them reflect an unresolved V gene, and why the rest are absent is not known. From that table come the V and J calls and clone size; the DNA was used to work out D and trimming. Within this sample are about 24,000 clones, with about 76% of them counted one time only. The ten largest make up more than 14% of the sample.

This TCR derives from a human donor in good health. The source material was CD4+ T cells from PBMCs, cultured in vitro. In this chain, TRBV30 is recombined with TRBJ1-5, and 8 junctional nucleotides match TRBD1. The DNA sequence is TGTGCCTGGAGCGCCGGGACAGGAGACAATCAGCCCCAGCATTTT. Translated, this gives CAWSAGTGDNQPQHF.